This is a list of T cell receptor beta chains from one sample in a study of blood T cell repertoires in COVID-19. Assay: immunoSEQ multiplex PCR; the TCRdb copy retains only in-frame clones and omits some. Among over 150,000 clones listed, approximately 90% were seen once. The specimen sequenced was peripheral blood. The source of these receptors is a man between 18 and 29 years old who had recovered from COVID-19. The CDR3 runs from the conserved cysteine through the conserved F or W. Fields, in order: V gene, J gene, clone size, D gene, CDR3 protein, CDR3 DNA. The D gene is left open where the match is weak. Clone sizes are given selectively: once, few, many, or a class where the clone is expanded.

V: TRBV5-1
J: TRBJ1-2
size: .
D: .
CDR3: CASSRPGEGNYGYTF
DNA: TGCGCCAGCAGCAGGCCAGGGGAGGGTAACTATGGCTACACCTTC

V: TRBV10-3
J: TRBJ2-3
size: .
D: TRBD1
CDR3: CAISVDRGWGTQYF
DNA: TGTGCCATCAGTGTGGACAGGGGATGGGGTACGCAGTATTTT

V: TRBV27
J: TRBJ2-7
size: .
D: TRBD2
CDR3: CASSLFTGGEQYF
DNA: TGTGCCAGCAGTTTATTCACGGGGGGCGAGCAGTACTTC

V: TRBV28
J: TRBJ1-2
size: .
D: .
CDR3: CASSFPQGIIYGYTF
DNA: TGTGCCAGCAGTTTCCCCCAGGGAATCATCTATGGCTACACCTTC

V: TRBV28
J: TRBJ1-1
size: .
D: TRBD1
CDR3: CASSHTGQGAFF
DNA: TGTGCCAGCAGTCACACCGGACAGGGGGCTTTCTTT

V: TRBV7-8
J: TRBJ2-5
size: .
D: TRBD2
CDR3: CASSLGQTSGSGETQYF
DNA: TGTGCCAGCAGCTTAGGACAGACTAGCGGGAGTGGGGAGACCCAGTACTTC

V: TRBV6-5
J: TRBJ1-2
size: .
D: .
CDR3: CASRRGAGDLYTF
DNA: TGTGCCAGCAGGAGGGGAGCAGGGGACCTCTACACCTTC

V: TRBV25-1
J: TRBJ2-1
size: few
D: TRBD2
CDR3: CASDGTSGRAGEQFF
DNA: TGTGCCAGCGACGGGACTAGCGGGAGGGCCGGTGAGCAGTTCTTC

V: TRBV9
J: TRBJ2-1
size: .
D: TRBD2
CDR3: CASSAEGAGGYNEQFF
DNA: TGTGCCAGCAGCGCGGAGGGAGCGGGAGGGTACAATGAGCAGTTCTTC

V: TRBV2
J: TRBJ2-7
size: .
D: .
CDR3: CASSGGTSYEQYF
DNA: TGTGCCAGCAGTGGGGGGACTTCCTACGAGCAGTACTTC

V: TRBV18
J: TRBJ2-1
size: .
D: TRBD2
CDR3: CASSGLSGSSYNEQFF
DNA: TGTGCCAGCTCAGGACTTAGCGGGAGTTCCTACAATGAGCAGTTCTTC

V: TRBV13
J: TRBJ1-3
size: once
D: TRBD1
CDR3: CASSLKSGTGISGNTIYF
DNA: TGTGCCAGCAGCTTAAAATCCGGGACAGGGATCTCTGGAAACACCATATATTTT

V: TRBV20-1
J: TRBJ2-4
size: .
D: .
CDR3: CSASRPGRAKNIQYF
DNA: TGCAGTGCTAGTAGGCCAGGGAGGGCCAAAAACATTCAGTACTTC

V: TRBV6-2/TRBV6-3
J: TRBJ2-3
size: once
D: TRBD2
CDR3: CASSWTSGDLTDTQYF
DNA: TGTGCCAGCAGTTGGACTAGCGGGGATTTAACAGATACGCAGTATTTT

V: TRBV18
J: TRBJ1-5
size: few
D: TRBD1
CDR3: CASSPTGGQPQHF
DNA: TGTGCCAGCTCACCTACAGGGGGTCAGCCCCAGCATTTT

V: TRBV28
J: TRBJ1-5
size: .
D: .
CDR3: CASSTGNQPQHF
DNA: TGTGCCAGCAGCACAGGCAATCAGCCCCAGCATTTT

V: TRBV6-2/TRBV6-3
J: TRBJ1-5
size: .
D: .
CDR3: CASSYSRLSNQPQHF
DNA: TGTGCCAGCAGTTACTCGAGACTGAGCAATCAGCCCCAGCATTTT

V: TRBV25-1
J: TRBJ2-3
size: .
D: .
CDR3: CASVADTQYF
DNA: TGTGCCAGCGTAGCAGATACGCAGTATTTT

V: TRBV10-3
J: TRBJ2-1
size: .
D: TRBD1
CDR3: CAIETGGNEQFF
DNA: TGTGCCATCGAGACAGGGGGCAATGAGCAGTTCTTC

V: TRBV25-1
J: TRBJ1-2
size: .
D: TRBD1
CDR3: CASSKGDRGLPAHGYTF
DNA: TGTGCCAGCAGTAAGGGGGACAGGGGGCTCCCGGCACATGGCTACACCTTC

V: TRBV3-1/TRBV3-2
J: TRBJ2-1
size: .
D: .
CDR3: CASSQGTTPGNEQFF
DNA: TGTGCCAGCAGCCAAGGGACAACCCCGGGCAATGAGCAGTTCTTC

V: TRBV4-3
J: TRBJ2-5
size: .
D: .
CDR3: CASSQDGLGVKTQYF
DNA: TGCGCCAGCAGCCAAGATGGGCTGGGAGTGAAGACCCAGTACTTC

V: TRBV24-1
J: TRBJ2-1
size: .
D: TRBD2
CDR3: CATSDFVAGSSYNEQFF
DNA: TGTGCCACCAGTGATTTCGTAGCGGGCAGCTCCTACAATGAGCAGTTCTTC

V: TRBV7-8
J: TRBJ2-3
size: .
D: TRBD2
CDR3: CASSLGPLAGGPDTQYF
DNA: TGTGCCAGCAGCTTAGGTCCACTAGCGGGAGGACCAGATACGCAGTATTTT

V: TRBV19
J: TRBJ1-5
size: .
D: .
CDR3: CASSIFTGQDSNQPQHF
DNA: TGTGCCAGTAGTATTTTTACAGGCCAGGATAGCAATCAGCCCCAGCATTTT

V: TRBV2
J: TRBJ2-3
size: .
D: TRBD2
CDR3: CASRVGPTRLAGGADTQYF
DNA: TGTGCCAGCAGGGTAGGGCCAACCCGACTAGCTGGTGGGGCAGATACGCAGTATTTT

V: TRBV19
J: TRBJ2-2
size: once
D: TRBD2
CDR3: CASSRGLAGGPITGELFF
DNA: TGTGCCAGTAGTCGCGGACTAGCGGGAGGGCCGATTACCGGGGAGCTGTTTTTT

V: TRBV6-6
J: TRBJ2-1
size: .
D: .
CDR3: CASSQGQPNEQFF
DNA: TGTGCCAGCAGCCAAGGACAGCCCAATGAGCAGTTCTTC

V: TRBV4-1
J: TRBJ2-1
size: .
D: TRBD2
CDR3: CASSQEQTSGRAAYNEQFF
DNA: TGCGCCAGCAGCCAAGAGCAGACTAGCGGGAGGGCCGCCTACAATGAGCAGTTCTTC

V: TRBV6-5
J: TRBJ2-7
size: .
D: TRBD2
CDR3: CASRLGLAGANEQYF
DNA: TGTGCCAGCAGGCTCGGACTAGCGGGAGCCAACGAGCAGTACTTC

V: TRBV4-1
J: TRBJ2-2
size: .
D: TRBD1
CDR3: CASSLYWTGVPGELFF
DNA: TGCGCCAGCAGCCTTTATTGGACAGGGGTTCCCGGGGAGCTGTTTTTT

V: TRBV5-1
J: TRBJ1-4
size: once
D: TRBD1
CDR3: CASSPGQATNEKLFF
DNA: TGCGCCAGCAGCCCCGGACAGGCTACTAATGAAAAACTGTTTTTT

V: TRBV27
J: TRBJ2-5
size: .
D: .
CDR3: CASSLGRSQETQYF
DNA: TGTGCCAGCAGTTTAGGGAGATCCCAAGAGACCCAGTACTTC

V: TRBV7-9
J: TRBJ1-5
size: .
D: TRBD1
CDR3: CASSLAGRGGGNQPQHF
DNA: TGTGCCAGCAGCTTAGCCGGGAGAGGGGGCGGCAATCAGCCCCAGCATTTT

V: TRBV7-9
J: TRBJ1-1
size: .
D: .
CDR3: CASSWLNTEAFF
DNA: TGTGCCAGCAGCTGGCTGAACACTGAAGCTTTCTTT

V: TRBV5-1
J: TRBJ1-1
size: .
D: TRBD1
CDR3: CASSSRDSLTEAFF
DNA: TGCGCCAGCAGCTCCCGGGACAGCCTCACTGAAGCTTTCTTT

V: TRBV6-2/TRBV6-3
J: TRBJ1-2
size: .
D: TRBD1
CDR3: CASSYNRGVYGYTF
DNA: TGTGCCAGCAGTTATAACAGGGGAGTCTATGGCTACACCTTC

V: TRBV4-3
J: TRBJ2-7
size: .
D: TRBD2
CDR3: CASSSDTSGASYEQYF
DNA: TGCGCCAGCAGCTCAGACACTAGCGGGGCCTCCTACGAGCAGTACTTC

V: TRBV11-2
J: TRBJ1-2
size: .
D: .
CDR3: CASSLSDSGVGYTF
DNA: TGTGCCAGCAGCCTCTCCGACAGCGGGGTTGGCTACACCTTC

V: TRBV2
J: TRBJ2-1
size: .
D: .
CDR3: CASSGQYNEQFF
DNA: TGTGCCAGCAGTGGACAGTACAATGAGCAGTTCTTC

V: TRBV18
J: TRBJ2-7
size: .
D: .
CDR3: CASSSSGGPYEQYF
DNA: TGTGCCAGCTCCTCCAGCGGCGGACCCTACGAGCAGTACTTC

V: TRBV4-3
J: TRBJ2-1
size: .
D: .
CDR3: CASSQDSGSYNEQFF
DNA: TGCGCCAGCAGCCAAGATTCGGGCTCCTACAATGAGCAGTTCTTC

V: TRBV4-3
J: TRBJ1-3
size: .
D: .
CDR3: CASSQVRGAGNTIYF
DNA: TGCGCCAGCAGCCAAGTTCGGGGTGCTGGAAACACCATATATTTT

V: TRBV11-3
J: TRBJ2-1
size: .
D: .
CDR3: CASSLAGGSEQFF
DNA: TGTGCCAGCAGCTTAGCCGGCGGTAGCGAGCAGTTCTTC

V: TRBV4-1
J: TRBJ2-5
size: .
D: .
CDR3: CASSQGERETQYF
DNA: TGCGCCAGCAGCCAAGGCGAGCGAGAGACCCAGTACTTC

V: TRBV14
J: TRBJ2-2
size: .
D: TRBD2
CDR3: CASSQSLAGAGELFF
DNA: TGTGCCAGCAGCCAAAGCCTAGCGGGAGCCGGGGAGCTGTTTTTT

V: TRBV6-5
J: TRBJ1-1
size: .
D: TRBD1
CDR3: CASSYGVGTGNTEAFF
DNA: TGTGCCAGCAGTTACGGCGTCGGGACAGGGAACACTGAAGCTTTCTTT

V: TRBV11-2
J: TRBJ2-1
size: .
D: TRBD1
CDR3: CASRGQGAYNEQFF
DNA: TGTGCCAGCAGAGGACAGGGGGCCTACAATGAGCAGTTCTTC

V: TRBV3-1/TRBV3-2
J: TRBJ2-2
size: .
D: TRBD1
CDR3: CASSQATGVSGTGELFF
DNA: TGTGCCAGCAGCCAGGCGACAGGGGTATCGGGCACCGGGGAGCTGTTTTTT

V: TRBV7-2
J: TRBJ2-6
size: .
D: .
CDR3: CASTRGTGANVLTF
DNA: TGTGCCAGCACCCGGGGAACTGGGGCCAACGTCCTGACTTTC

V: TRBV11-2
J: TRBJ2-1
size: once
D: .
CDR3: CASSLPNNEQFF
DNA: TGTGCCAGCAGCTTACCTAACAATGAGCAGTTCTTC

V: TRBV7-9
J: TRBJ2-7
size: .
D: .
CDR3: CASREQGPIDEQYF
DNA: TGTGCCAGCAGGGAACAGGGTCCGATCGACGAGCAGTACTTC

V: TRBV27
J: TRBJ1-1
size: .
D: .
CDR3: CASSLYPGGGTEAFF
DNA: TGTGCCAGCAGTTTATATCCCGGGGGGGGCACTGAAGCTTTCTTT

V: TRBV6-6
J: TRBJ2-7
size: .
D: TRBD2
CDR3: CASSFEVVAGVPEQYF
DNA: TGTGCCAGCAGTTTCGAGGTGGTAGCGGGAGTCCCCGAGCAGTACTTC

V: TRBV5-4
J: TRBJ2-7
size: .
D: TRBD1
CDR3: CASSLWGGTGGEQYF
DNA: TGTGCCAGCAGCTTGTGGGGGGGGACAGGGGGCGAGCAGTACTTC

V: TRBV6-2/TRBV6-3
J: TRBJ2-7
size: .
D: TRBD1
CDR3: CASSYFRDRAYEQYF
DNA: TGTGCCAGCAGTTACTTCCGGGACAGAGCCTACGAGCAGTACTTC

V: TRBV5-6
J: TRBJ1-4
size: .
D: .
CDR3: CASSPAGYQGEKLFF
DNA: TGTGCCAGCAGCCCCGCGGGATACCAAGGGGAAAAACTGTTTTTT

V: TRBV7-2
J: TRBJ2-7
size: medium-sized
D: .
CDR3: CASSVNRDYEQYF
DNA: TGTGCCAGCAGCGTAAACAGGGATTACGAGCAGTACTTC

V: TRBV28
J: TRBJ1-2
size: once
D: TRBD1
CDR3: CAGQGAYGYTF
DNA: TGTGCCGGACAGGGAGCATATGGCTACACCTTC

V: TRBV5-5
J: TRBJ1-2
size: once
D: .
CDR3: CASSPGVRGGGGYGYTF
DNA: TGTGCCAGCAGCCCGGGGGTGCGGGGGGGCGGTGGCTATGGCTACACCTTC